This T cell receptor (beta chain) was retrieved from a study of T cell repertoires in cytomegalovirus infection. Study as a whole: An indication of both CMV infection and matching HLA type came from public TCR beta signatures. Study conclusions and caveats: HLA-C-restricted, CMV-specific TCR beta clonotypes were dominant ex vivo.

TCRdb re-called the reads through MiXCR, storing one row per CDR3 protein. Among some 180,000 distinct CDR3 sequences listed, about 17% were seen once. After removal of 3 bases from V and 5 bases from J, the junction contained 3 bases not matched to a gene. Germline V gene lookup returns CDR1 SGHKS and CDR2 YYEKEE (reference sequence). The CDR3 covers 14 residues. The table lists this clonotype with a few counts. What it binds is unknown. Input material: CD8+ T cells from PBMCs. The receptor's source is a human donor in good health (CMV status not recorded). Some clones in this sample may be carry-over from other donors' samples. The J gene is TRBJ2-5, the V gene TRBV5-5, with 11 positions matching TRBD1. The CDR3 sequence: CASSWTGGEETQYF. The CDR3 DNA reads TGTGCCAGCAGCTGGACAGGGGGCGAGGAGACCCAGTACTTC.